Listed below are T cell receptor beta chains from one sample, sequenced in a study of blood T cell repertoires in COVID-19. Clones were sequenced by immunoSEQ multiplex PCR, and TCRdb holds only the in-frame ones, with some missing. This sample carries about 400,000 clones, about 89% of them seen once, and the ten largest clones take roughly 1.2%. Sequencing was carried out using peripheral blood. The receptors here all came from a man between 35 and 55 years old with acute or convalescent COVID-19. Both conserved end residues are part of each CDR3. Fields, in order: D gene, clone size, V gene, J gene, CDR3 DNA, CDR3 protein. D genes are given only for firm matches. Clone size is shown for a subset of rows, as once, few, many or a class of expanded clone.

d_call: TRBD1; clone_size: NA; v_call: TRBV9; j_call: TRBJ2-7; cdr3_nt: TGTGCCAGCAGCGTAGGGGGACAGGGAGGCTACGAGCAGTACTTC; cdr3_aa: CASSVGGQGGYEQYF
d_call: NA; clone_size: NA; v_call: TRBV4-3; j_call: TRBJ1-4; cdr3_nt: TGCGCCAGCAGCCGAGGGACATCCCTTGCAACTAATGAAAAACTGTTTTTT; cdr3_aa: CASSRGTSLATNEKLFF
d_call: TRBD1; clone_size: NA; v_call: TRBV7-8; j_call: TRBJ1-1; cdr3_nt: TGTGCCAGCAGCGCGATGGACAGGGGCATGAACACTGAAGCTTTCTTT; cdr3_aa: CASSAMDRGMNTEAFF
d_call: TRBD1; clone_size: NA; v_call: TRBV11-2; j_call: TRBJ1-3; cdr3_nt: TGTGCCAGCAGCCAAGGGACAGATCGAAACACCATATATTTT; cdr3_aa: CASSQGTDRNTIYF
d_call: TRBD1; clone_size: NA; v_call: TRBV18; j_call: TRBJ2-2; cdr3_nt: TGTGCCAGCTCACCGGGACAGGGACACACCGGGGAGCTGTTTTTT; cdr3_aa: CASSPGQGHTGELFF
d_call: TRBD2; clone_size: once; v_call: TRBV3-1/TRBV3-2; j_call: TRBJ2-2; cdr3_nt: TGTGCCAGCAGCCATAGCGGGAGGGCCGGCACCGGGGAGCTGTTTTTT; cdr3_aa: CASSHSGRAGTGELFF
d_call: NA; clone_size: NA; v_call: TRBV6-5; j_call: TRBJ1-1; cdr3_nt: TGTGCCAGCAGTCCCGGCACTGAAGCTTTCTTT; cdr3_aa: CASSPGTEAFF
d_call: NA; clone_size: once; v_call: TRBV6-2/TRBV6-3; j_call: TRBJ1-5; cdr3_nt: TGTGCCAGCAGTTTGGACTTATATCAGCCCCAGCATTTT; cdr3_aa: CASSLDLYQPQHF
d_call: NA; clone_size: NA; v_call: TRBV6-1; j_call: TRBJ1-1; cdr3_nt: TGTGCCAGCAGTGATTTGGCCGGGGTGAACACTGAAGCTTTCTTT; cdr3_aa: CASSDLAGVNTEAFF
d_call: NA; clone_size: NA; v_call: TRBV6-2/TRBV6-3; j_call: TRBJ2-5; cdr3_nt: TGTGCCAGCAGTTACCACAGAGTACAAGAGACCCAGTACTTC; cdr3_aa: CASSYHRVQETQYF
d_call: TRBD1; clone_size: few; v_call: TRBV5-1; j_call: TRBJ1-2; cdr3_nt: TGCGCCAGCAGCCGGGGACAGGGGTCTAACTATGGCTACACCTTC; cdr3_aa: CASSRGQGSNYGYTF
d_call: NA; clone_size: NA; v_call: TRBV7-8; j_call: TRBJ2-7; cdr3_nt: TGTGCCAGCAGCTTAGGCGACAGACCCTCCTACGAGCAGTACTTC; cdr3_aa: CASSLGDRPSYEQYF
d_call: NA; clone_size: NA; v_call: TRBV7-9; j_call: TRBJ2-3; cdr3_nt: TGTGCCAGCAGCCCACCCGGTCAGCGGAGCACAGATACGCAGTATTTT; cdr3_aa: CASSPPGQRSTDTQYF
d_call: TRBD1; clone_size: NA; v_call: TRBV4-3; j_call: TRBJ2-7; cdr3_nt: TGCGCCAGCAGCCTGGACAGGAGCTACGAGCAGTACTTC; cdr3_aa: CASSLDRSYEQYF
d_call: NA; clone_size: NA; v_call: TRBV20-1; j_call: TRBJ2-1; cdr3_nt: TGCAGTGCCAGGGACTACAATGAGCAGTTCTTC; cdr3_aa: CSARDYNEQFF
d_call: TRBD1; clone_size: NA; v_call: TRBV2; j_call: TRBJ1-5; cdr3_nt: TGTGCCAGCAGTCGGGACAGGGGTATCAATCAGCCCCAGCATTTT; cdr3_aa: CASSRDRGINQPQHF
d_call: NA; clone_size: NA; v_call: TRBV30; j_call: TRBJ1-2; cdr3_nt: TGTGCCTGGATCTCGTCTCGGGGGAATGGCTACACCTTC; cdr3_aa: CAWISSRGNGYTF
d_call: NA; clone_size: few; v_call: TRBV4-3; j_call: TRBJ1-6; cdr3_nt: TGCGCCAGCAGCCCTGGACAGTTAGGTTCACCCCTCCACTTT; cdr3_aa: CASSPGQLGSPLHF
d_call: TRBD1; clone_size: NA; v_call: TRBV24-1; j_call: TRBJ1-2; cdr3_nt: TGTGCCACCAGTGAATCTATCGACAGGGGGCAGGATGGCTACACCTTC; cdr3_aa: CATSESIDRGQDGYTF
d_call: TRBD2; clone_size: NA; v_call: TRBV11-3; j_call: TRBJ2-3; cdr3_nt: TGTGCCAGCAGCGCCCGCCCGGGACTAGCGGGGGATACGCAGTATTTT; cdr3_aa: CASSARPGLAGDTQYF
d_call: NA; clone_size: NA; v_call: TRBV3-1/TRBV3-2; j_call: TRBJ2-2; cdr3_nt: TGTGCCAGCAGTCGGGACTTGCGGAACACCGGGGAGCTGTTTTTT; cdr3_aa: CASSRDLRNTGELFF
d_call: TRBD2; clone_size: NA; v_call: TRBV9; j_call: TRBJ2-1; cdr3_nt: TGTGCCCGCAGCGTCGGCGGCGGGGGGGGGAATGAGCAGTTCTTC; cdr3_aa: CARSVGGGGGNEQFF
d_call: NA; clone_size: NA; v_call: TRBV6-4; j_call: TRBJ1-4; cdr3_nt: TGTGCCAGCAGTGACCCACTGGGCGCTACAACTAATGAAAAACTGTTTTTT; cdr3_aa: CASSDPLGATTNEKLFF
d_call: NA; clone_size: NA; v_call: TRBV7-2; j_call: TRBJ2-1; cdr3_nt: TGTGCCAGCAGCTCAACCGGGGTCTACAATGAGCAGTTCTTC; cdr3_aa: CASSSTGVYNEQFF
d_call: NA; clone_size: NA; v_call: TRBV7-6; j_call: TRBJ1-3; cdr3_nt: TGTGCCAGCAGCCCCGTAAGCGGGGGATCTGGAAACACCATATATTTT; cdr3_aa: CASSPVSGGSGNTIYF
d_call: TRBD2; clone_size: NA; v_call: TRBV5-1; j_call: TRBJ2-3; cdr3_nt: TGCGCCAGCAGCTTGACTGAGCGGGGCTACACAGATACGCAGTATTTT; cdr3_aa: CASSLTERGYTDTQYF
d_call: TRBD2; clone_size: once; v_call: TRBV4-1; j_call: TRBJ2-5; cdr3_nt: TGCGCCAGCAGCCGACAGGGGACTAGCGGGGAGACCCAGTACTTC; cdr3_aa: CASSRQGTSGETQYF